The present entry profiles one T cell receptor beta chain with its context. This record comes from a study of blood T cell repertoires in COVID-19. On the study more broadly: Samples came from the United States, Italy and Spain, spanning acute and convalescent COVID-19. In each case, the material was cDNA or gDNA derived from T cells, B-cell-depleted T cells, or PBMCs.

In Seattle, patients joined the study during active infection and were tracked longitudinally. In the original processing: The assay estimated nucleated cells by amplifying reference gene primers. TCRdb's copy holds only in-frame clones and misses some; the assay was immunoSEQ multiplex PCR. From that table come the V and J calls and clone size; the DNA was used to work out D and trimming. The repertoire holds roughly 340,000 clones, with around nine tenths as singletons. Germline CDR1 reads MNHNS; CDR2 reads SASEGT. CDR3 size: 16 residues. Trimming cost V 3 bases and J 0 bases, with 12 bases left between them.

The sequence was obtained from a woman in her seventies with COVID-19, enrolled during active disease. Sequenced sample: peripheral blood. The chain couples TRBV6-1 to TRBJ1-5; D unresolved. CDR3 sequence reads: CASSEFMAYSNQPQHF. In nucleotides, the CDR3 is TGTGCCAGCAGTGAGTTTATGGCTTATAGCAATCAGCCCCAGCATTTT.